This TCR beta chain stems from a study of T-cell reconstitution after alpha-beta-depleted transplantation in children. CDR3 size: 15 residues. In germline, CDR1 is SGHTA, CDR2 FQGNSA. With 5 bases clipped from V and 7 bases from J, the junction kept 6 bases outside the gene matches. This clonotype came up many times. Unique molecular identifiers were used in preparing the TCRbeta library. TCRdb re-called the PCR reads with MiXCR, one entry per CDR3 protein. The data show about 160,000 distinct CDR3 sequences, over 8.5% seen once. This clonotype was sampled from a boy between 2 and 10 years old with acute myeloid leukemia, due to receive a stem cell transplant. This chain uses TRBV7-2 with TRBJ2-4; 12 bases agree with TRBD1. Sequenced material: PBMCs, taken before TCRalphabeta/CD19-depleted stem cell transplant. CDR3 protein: CASSPGTGGRNIQYF. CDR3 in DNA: TGTGCCAGCAGCCCTGGGACAGGGGGCAGGAACATTCAGTACTTC.